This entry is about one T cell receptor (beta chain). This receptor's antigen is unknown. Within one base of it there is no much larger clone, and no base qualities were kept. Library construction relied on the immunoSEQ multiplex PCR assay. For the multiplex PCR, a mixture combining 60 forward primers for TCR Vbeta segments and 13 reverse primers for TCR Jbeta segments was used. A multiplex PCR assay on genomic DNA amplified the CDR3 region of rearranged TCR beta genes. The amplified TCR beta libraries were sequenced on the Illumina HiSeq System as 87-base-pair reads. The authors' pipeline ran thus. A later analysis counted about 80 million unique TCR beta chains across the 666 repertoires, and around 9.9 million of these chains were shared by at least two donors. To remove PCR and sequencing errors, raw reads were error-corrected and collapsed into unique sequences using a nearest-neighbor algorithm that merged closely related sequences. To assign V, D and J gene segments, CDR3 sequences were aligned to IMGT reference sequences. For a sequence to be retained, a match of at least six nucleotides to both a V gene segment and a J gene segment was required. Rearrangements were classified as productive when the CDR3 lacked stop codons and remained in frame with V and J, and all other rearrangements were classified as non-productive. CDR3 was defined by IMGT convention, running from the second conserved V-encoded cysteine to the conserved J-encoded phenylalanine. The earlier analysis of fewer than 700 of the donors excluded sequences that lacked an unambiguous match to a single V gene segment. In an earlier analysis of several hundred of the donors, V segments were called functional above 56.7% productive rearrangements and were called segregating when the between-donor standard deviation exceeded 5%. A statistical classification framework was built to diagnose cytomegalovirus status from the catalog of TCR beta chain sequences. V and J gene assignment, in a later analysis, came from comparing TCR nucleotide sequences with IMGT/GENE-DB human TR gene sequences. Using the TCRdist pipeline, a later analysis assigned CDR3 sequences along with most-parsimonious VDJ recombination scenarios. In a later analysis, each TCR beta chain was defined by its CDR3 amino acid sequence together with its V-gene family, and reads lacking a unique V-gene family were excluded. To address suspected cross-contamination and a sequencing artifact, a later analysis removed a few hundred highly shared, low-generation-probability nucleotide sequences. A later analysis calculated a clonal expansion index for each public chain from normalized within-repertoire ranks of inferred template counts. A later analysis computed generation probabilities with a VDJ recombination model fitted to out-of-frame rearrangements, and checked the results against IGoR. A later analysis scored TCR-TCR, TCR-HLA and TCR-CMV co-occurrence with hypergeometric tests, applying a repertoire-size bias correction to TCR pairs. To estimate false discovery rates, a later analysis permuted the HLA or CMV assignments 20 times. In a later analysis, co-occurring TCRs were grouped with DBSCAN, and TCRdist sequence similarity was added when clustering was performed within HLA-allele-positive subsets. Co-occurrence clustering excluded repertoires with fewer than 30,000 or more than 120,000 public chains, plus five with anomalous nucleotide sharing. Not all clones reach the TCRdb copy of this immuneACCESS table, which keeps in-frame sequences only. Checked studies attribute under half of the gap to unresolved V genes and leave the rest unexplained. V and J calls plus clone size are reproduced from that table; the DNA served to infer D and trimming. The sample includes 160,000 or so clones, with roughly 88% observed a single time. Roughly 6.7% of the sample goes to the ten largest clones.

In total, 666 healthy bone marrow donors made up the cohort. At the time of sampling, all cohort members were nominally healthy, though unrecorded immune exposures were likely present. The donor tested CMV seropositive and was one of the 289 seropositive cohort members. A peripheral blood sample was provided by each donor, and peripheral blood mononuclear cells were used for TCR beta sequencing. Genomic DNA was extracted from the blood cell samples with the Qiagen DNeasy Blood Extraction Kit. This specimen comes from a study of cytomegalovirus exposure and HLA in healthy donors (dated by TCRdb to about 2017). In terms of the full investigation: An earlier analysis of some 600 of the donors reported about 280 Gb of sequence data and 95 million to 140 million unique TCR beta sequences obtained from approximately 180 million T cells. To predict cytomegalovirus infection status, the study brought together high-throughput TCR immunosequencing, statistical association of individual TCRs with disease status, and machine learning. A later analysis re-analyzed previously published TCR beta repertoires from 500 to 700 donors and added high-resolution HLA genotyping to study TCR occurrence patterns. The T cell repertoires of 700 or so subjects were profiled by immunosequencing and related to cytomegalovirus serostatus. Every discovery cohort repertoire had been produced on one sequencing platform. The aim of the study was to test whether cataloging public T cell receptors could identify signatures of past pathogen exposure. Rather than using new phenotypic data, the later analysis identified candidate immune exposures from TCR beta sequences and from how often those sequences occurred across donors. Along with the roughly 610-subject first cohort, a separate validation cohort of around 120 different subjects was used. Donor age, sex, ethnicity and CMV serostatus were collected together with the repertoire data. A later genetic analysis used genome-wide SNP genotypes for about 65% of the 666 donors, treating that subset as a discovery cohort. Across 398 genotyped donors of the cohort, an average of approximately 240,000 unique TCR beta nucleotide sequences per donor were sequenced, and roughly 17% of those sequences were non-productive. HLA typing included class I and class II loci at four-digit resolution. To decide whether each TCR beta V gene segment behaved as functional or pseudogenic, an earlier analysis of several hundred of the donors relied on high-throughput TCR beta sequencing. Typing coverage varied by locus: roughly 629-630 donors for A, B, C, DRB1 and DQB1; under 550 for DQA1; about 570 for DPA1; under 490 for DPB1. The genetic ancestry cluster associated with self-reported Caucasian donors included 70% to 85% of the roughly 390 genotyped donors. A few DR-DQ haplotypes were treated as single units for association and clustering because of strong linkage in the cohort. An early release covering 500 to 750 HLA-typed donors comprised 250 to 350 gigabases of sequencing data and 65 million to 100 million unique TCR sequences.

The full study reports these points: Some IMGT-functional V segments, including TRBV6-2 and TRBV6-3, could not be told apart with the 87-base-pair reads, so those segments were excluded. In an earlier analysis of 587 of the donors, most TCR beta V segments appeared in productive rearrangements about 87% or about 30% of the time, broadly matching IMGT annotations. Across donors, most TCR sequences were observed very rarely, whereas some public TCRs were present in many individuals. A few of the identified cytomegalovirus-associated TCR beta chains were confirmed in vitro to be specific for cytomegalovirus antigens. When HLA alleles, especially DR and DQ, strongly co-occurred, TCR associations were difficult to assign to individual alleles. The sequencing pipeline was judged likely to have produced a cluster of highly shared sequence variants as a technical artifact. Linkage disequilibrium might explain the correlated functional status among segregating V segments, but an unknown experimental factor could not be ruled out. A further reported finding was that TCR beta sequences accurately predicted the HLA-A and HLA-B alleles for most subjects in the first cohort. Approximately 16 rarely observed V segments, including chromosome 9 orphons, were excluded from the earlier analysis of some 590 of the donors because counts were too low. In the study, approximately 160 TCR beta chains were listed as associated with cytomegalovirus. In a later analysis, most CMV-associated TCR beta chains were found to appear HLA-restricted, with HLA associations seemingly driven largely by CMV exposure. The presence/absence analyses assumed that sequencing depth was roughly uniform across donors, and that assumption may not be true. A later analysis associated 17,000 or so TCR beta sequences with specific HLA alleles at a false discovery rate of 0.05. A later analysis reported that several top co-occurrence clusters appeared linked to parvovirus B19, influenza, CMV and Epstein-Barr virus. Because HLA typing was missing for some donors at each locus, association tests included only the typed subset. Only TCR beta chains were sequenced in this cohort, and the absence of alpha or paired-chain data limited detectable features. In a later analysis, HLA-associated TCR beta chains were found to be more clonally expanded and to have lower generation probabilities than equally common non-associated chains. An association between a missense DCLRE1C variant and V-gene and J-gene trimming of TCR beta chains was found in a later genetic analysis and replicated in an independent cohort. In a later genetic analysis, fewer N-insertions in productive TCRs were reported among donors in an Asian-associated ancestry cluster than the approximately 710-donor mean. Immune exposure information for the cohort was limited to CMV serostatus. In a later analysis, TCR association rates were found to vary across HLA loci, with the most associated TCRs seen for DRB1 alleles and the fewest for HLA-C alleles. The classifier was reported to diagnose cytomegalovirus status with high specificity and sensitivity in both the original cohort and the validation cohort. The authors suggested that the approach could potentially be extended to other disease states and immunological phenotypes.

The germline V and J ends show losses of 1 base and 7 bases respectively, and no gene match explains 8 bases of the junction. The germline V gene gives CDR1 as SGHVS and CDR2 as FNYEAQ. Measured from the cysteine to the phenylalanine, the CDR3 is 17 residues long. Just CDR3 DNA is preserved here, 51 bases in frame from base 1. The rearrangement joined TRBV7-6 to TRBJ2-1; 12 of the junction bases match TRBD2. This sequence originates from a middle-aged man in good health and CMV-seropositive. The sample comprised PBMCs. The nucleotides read TGTGCCAGCAGCTTAGTAGTAACTAGCGGGGGGCAAAATGAGCAGTTCTTC. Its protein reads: CASSLVVTSGGQNEQFF.